The present T cell receptor beta chain was sequenced within a study of blood T cell repertoires in COVID-19. Study summary: PBMCs, B-cell-depleted T cells, or T cells provided the cDNA or gDNA that made up the material.

Participants came from roughly 23 US areas, aged roughly 18 to 90 years. Participants' own reports of clinical history determined their cohort assignment. The repertoire was sequenced with immunoSEQ multiplex PCR; TCRdb's copy has only in-frame clones and lacks some. This sample has about 280,000 clones, with around 89% found just once. The V end lost 5 bases, the J end lost 2 bases, and 10 bases lay between the germline ends. The CDR3 has 14 residues. The V gene's germline CDR1 is MDHEN and CDR2 SYDVKM. The sequenced sample consisted of PBMCs or T cells enriched from blood (not recorded which). This sequence joins TRBV28 and TRBJ1-3; TRBD1 is a possible D gene (5 bases). This clonotype originated in a woman aged 25 to 39 with acute COVID-19. The CDR3 sequence is CASSVGGAGNTIYF. CDR3 nucleotide sequence: TGTGCCAGCAGTGTTGGGGGGGCTGGAAACACCATATATTTT.